Presented here are 15 T cell receptor beta chains from one specimen sequenced in a study of T cells in Graves' hyperthyroidism and ophthalmopathy. RNA transcripts served as the template for amplifying TCR beta CDR3 regions. Carried out on the TCR CDR3, a first-round RT-PCR used the HTBI primer set. TCRdb called the multiplex PCR reads again in MiXCR, with one record for every CDR3 protein. The data contain some 510,000 distinct CDR3 sequences, under 60% of them singletons. Sequencing input: peripheral blood or thyroid tissue (not recorded which). All receptors derive from a woman between 18 and 30 years old with Graves' hyperthyroidism.

J is TRBJ1-1 and V is TRBV7-8; D gene uncertain. The CDR3 is 15 amino acids. Between the trimmed V and J ends, which lost 6 bases and 3 bases, there was a span of 17 bases. Germline loops: CDR1 SGHVS, CDR2 FQNEAQ. This chain's CDR3 is CASSPLRGRYTEAFF. CDR3 nucleotides: TGTGCCAGCAGTCCCCTCCGTGGGCGGTACACTGAAGCTTTCTTT.

This clonotype was found many times. The rearrangement joins TRBV7-9 to TRBJ1-2; TRBD1 is a possible D gene (5 bases). Germline V gene lookup returns CDR1 SEHNR and CDR2 FQNEAQ (reference sequence). V lost 3 bases and J 1 base, leaving 15 bases between the germline ends. The CDR3 is 16 residues long. The CDR3 DNA reads as TGTGCCAGCAGCTTCTCGGGGGGACTGCTTAACTATGGCTACACCTTC. This gives the protein CASSFSGGLLNYGYTF.

The rearrangement links TRBV2 to TRBJ1-3; TRBD1 aligns across 8 bases. The CDR3 has 14 residues. The germline V gene encodes CDR1 SNHLY and CDR2 FYNNEI. V lost 4 bases and J lost 4; bases outside the gene matches: 3. In DNA, the CDR3 is TGTGCCAGCAGTGGGACAGGGACGGGAAACACCATATATTTT. Amino acids: CASSGTGTGNTIYF.

The chain uses TRBV2 and TRBJ1-1, with D tentatively TRBD1 (5 bases). The ends were cut back, 7 bases at V and 3 bases at J, with 9 bases in the middle. The CDR3 loop spans 12 amino acids. Germline CDR1 is SNHLY and CDR2 is FYNNEI. The CDR3 DNA follows: TGTGCCAGCACGGGACCGTACACTGAAGCTTTCTTT. Protein sequence: CASTGPYTEAFF.

This clonotype was observed at least ten times. V and J are TRBV10-3 and TRBJ1-2; 7 bases align to TRBD1. Germline V gene lookup returns CDR1 ENHRY and CDR2 SYGVKD. This CDR3 region has 16 residues. J lost 6 bases, V lost 3 bases, and 13 bases had no gene match. The CDR3 DNA is TGTGCCATCAGTGAAGTGCAGGGGGATCTCCCCGATGGCTACACCTTC. Amino acid sequence: CAISEVQGDLPDGYTF.

The chain uses TRBV20-1 and TRBJ2-7; 11 nucleotides line up with TRBD2. Germline CDR1 DFQATT, CDR2 SNEGSKA (reference sequence). The CDR3 has 13 amino acids. V trimming: 6 bases; J trimming: 6 bases; junction bases outside the gene matches: 7. CDR3 loop: CSATSGGRGEQYF. The CDR3 DNA reads TGCAGTGCCACTAGCGGGGGTAGGGGCGAGCAGTACTTC.

This clonotype was counted many times. The V call is TRBV7-2, the J call TRBJ2-5; D gene ambiguous. Germline lookup yields CDR1 SGHTA and CDR2 FQGNSA. The V gene lost 4 bases and the J gene lost 5 bases, with 14 bases spanning the gap. This CDR3 is 14 amino acids long. CDR3 sequence: CASSSQWLGETQYF. CDR3 DNA sequence: TGTGCCAGCAGCTCCCAGTGGCTTGGGGAGACCCAGTACTTC.

The chain recombines TRBV10-3 with TRBJ1-4; no reliable D call. The CDR3 contains 13 residues. CDR1 is ENHRY and CDR2 is SYGVKD in the germline V gene. Trimming cost V 0 bases and J 8 bases, with 7 bases left between them. The CDR3 sequence is CAISESRNEKLFF. For the CDR3, the DNA is TGTGCCATCAGTGAGTCGAGGAACGAAAAACTGTTTTTT.

A few counts support this clonotype. The chain links TRBV9 to TRBJ1-2, with TRBD1 matching over 9 bases. Germline V CDR1 and CDR2: SGDLS, YYNGEE. The CDR3 consists of 15 residues. J lost 6 bases, V lost 4 bases, and 10 bases had no gene match. This chain's CDR3 is CASSPEGQGEDGYTF. The CDR3 DNA reads as TGTGCCAGCAGCCCGGAGGGACAGGGCGAGGATGGCTACACCTTC.

This clonotype has just a few counts. V and J are TRBV7-2 and TRBJ1-2; the match to TRBD1 covers 9 bases. This CDR3 contains 15 residues. V dropped 5 bases and J dropped 4; count of bases not matched to a gene: 8. Germline V gives CDR1 SGHTA, CDR2 FQGNSA. The CDR3 sequence is CASSIRTGVGYGYTF. DNA of the CDR3: TGTGCCAGCAGCATACGGACAGGGGTTGGCTATGGCTACACCTTC.

The chain joins TRBV7-9 to TRBJ2-7, with 9 positions matching TRBD2. This CDR3 contains 16 residues. The V segment lost 4 bases and the J segment 6 bases; nucleotides outside the gene matches: 13. Germline CDR1 reads SEHNR; CDR2 reads FQNEAQ (reference sequence). The CDR3 loop is CASSSTRVAGVGEQYF. In DNA form, the CDR3 reads TGTGCCAGCAGCTCCACTAGGGTAGCGGGAGTCGGCGAGCAGTACTTC.

The chain employs TRBV10-3 and TRBJ1-4; D remains unclear. The CDR3 is made up of 14 amino acids. V lost 7 bases and J 1 base, leaving 10 bases between the germline ends. The germline V gene has CDR1 ENHRY and CDR2 SYGVKD. The CDR3 is CAITEGRTNEKLFF. Here the CDR3 DNA reads TGTGCCATCACCGAAGGGAGAACTAATGAAAAACTGTTTTTT.

CDR3: CAITTSGGGILPGPQHF. CDR3 in DNA: TGTGCCATCACCACTAGCGGAGGGGGGATTTTACCAGGGCCCCAGCATTTT. This rearrangement joins TRBV10-3 to TRBJ1-5, with D possibly TRBD1 on 6 matching bases. CDR3 size: 17 residues. The V gene's germline CDR1 is ENHRY and CDR2 SYGVKD. V lost 7 bases and J 9 bases, leaving 28 bases between the germline ends.

The gene calls are TRBV6-5 and TRBJ1-1; weak D call: TRBD1 (5 bases). This CDR3 is 15 amino acids long. Germline-derived CDR1 and CDR2 are MNHEY and SVGAGI. The germline V and J ends were trimmed by 4 bases and 3 bases, with 15 bases remaining between them. CDR3 sequence: CASSSPRVGDTEAFF. CDR3 DNA sequence: TGTGCCAGCAGTTCCCCGCGGGTGGGGGACACTGAAGCTTTCTTT.

Remarks on this clonotype: A much larger clone differs from this one at a single base, so this may be a read error. The chain recombines TRBV7-8 with TRBJ2-7; D may be TRBD1 (5 bases). The CDR3 extends over 13 amino acids. Trimming removed 1 base at V and 4 bases at J, with 8 bases between. Germline loops: CDR1 SGHVS, CDR2 FQNEAQ. CDR3 nucleotide sequence: TGTGCCAGCAGCTTAGGCAGGGTGTACGAGCAGTACTTC. Translation: CASSLGRVYEQYF. The variable domain in full, completed from reference TRBV7-8 and TRBJ2-7, reads GAGVSQSPRYKVAKRGQDVALRCDPISGHVSLFWYQQALGQGPEFLTYFQNEAQLDKSGLPSDRFFAERPEGSVSTLKIQRTQQEDSAVYLCASSLGRVYEQYFGPGTRLTVT.